A selection of T cell receptor beta chains follows, all from one sample in a study of blood T cell repertoires in COVID-19. Only in-frame clones appear in the TCRdb table, and some are missing; sequencing was by immunoSEQ multiplex PCR. This table has some 270,000 clones, around 85% appearing once. The sample was peripheral blood. These receptors all come from a woman in her sixties or seventies with acute or convalescent COVID-19. Each CDR3 is given without its conserved first and last residue. The order of the fields is V gene, J gene, CDR3 protein.

>TRBV24-1|TRBJ1-2
ATSGAGSGYT
>TRBV18|TRBJ1-2
ASSPPQGSNYGYT
>TRBV9|TRBJ2-7
ASSVTGGLEQY
>TRBV7-9|TRBJ2-1
ASMLAGGYNEQF
>TRBV4-2|TRBJ1-1
ASSQEGRTEAF
>TRBV5-1|TRBJ1-2
ASSLGQGALGYT
>TRBV6-5|TRBJ1-3
ASSRGRGSGNTIY
>TRBV2|TRBJ2-1
ASSLESSSYNEQF
>TRBV5-1|TRBJ2-7
ASSPQGASEQY
>TRBV5-5|TRBJ1-1
ASSRTGGNTEAF
>TRBV19|TRBJ2-5
ASSIGASGQETQY
>TRBV7-8|TRBJ2-4
ASSQFTSGGSKNIQY
>TRBV27|TRBJ1-2
ASSLGLPSVLNGYT
>TRBV6-5|TRBJ1-6
ASSYRSYNSPLH
>TRBV6-5|TRBJ2-1
ASSHDTYFGQF
>TRBV2|TRBJ2-5
ASSYREGTQY
>TRBV6-1|TRBJ2-2
ASSAQTPWQGVGGELF
>TRBV29-1|TRBJ1-1
SVEGAPGAF
>TRBV6-5|TRBJ1-1
ASRGGQVANTEAF
>TRBV5-4|TRBJ2-1
ASSYPRGEQF
>TRBV6-7|TRBJ1-2
VLLHRGRGGYGYT
>TRBV5-4|TRBJ2-3
ASSTEDTQY
>TRBV18|TRBJ2-7
ASSPISSGGAREQY
>TRBV7-9|TRBJ1-1
ASSPAGRGYTEAF
>TRBV19|TRBJ1-1
ASRVGQPNTEAF
>TRBV3-1/TRBV3-2|TRBJ2-3
ASSNRLAGITDTQY
>TRBV11-2|TRBJ2-1
ASTQRQGAAYNEQF
>TRBV12-5|TRBJ1-6
ASGLTPGSPLH
>TRBV7-8|TRBJ1-3
ASSRTAVSGNTIY
>TRBV27|TRBJ2-5
ASRTTGTSGGGEY
>TRBV5-5|TRBJ2-7
ASSLTWTLDYEQY
>TRBV4-1|TRBJ2-1
ASSQVGVGQDRVEF
>TRBV6-6|TRBJ2-3
ASTLDRTDTQY
>TRBV6-5|TRBJ1-2
ASTNPGGVYGYT
>TRBV2|TRBJ1-3
ASSDDSSGNTIY
>TRBV18|TRBJ2-3
ASSRLLAGEDTQY
>TRBV5-1|TRBJ2-1
ASSSTPSYNEQF
>TRBV20-1|TRBJ2-1
SARAFNEQF
>TRBV6-5|TRBJ1-2
ASSYEQGARGYT
>TRBV7-9|TRBJ2-1
ASTSAGGNNEQF
>TRBV7-2|TRBJ1-5
ASSLVGAGGVNQPQH
>TRBV7-2|TRBJ1-1
ASSFEGLNTEAF
>TRBV7-3|TRBJ2-2
ASSYSNTGELF
>TRBV2|TRBJ2-5
ARTRTSGGSETQY
>TRBV3-1/TRBV3-2|TRBJ1-1
ASSRAEGTEAF
>TRBV11-2|TRBJ2-7
ASRRTGVHEQY